These 18 T cell receptor beta chains originate from one sample sequenced in a study of radiation and T cells in renal cell carcinoma (TCRdb year 2020). Library prep was done by the immunoSEQ multiplex PCR assay. The clones in this table, taken by TCRdb from immuneACCESS, are in-frame only. Not every clone is retained; where verified, under half of the shortfall comes from an unresolved V gene, and the cause of the rest is unknown. The sample includes approximately 100,000 clones, with approximately 86% observed a single time. Of the sample, about 7.9% is held by the ten largest clones. This specimen's time point label, per the study, means: baseline pretreatment blood. The meaning of the sample's treatment or condition label: 15 Gy SBRT to primary tumor, nephrectomy 4 weeks later. The sequencing here drew on blood, taken from a patient whose treatment included radiotherapy and nephrectomy. These receptors all stem from a man aged 45 to 65 with renal cell carcinoma.

V is TRBV15 and J is TRBJ2-1; TRBD2 matches 7 bases. The V gene's germline CDR1 is LNHNV and CDR2 YYDKDF (reference sequence). The V gene end was trimmed by 3 bases and the J gene end by 3 bases; junction bases not matched to a gene: 5. This CDR3 has 15 amino acids. CDR3 sequence (DNA): TGTGCCACCAGCAGGGCGGGAGTATACTACAATGAGCAGTTCTTC. The encoded protein is CATSRAGVYYNEQFF.

The V call is TRBV19, the J call TRBJ1-2; possible D gene TRBD1, 5 bases. Germline V CDR1 and CDR2: LNHDA, SQIVND (reference sequence). The CDR3 contains 12 residues. V shed 10 bases and J shed 6 bases, with 15 bases lying between them. The CDR3 spells CATRTFGNGYTF. CDR3 DNA sequence: TGTGCCACTCGGACATTTGGGAATGGCTACACCTTC.

This chain uses TRBV5-1 with TRBJ1-5; D call uncertain. Germline loops: CDR1 SGHRS, CDR2 YFSETQ. V lost 6 bases and J lost 0, with 22 bases in between. This CDR3 has 18 residues. The CDR3 spells CASTPGDHDLVSNQPQHF. The CDR3 DNA is TGCGCCAGCACCCCGGGAGACCACGACTTAGTTAGCAATCAGCCCCAGCATTTT.

The chain recombines TRBV7-2 with TRBJ2-1; D may be TRBD2 (5 bases). Trimming cost V 0 bases and J 6 bases, with 9 bases left between them. CDR3 length equals 14 residues. CDR1 SGHTA and CDR2 FQGNSA come from the germline V gene. In nucleotides, the CDR3 is TGTGCCAGCAGCTTAGCGGCGGGCCGCAATGAGCAGTTCTTC. Amino acids: CASSLAAGRNEQFF.

J is TRBJ1-4 and V is TRBV9; D gene ambiguous. Germline assignment: CDR1 SGDLS and CDR2 YYNGEE. Trimming took 3 bases from V and 0 from J, leaving 6 bases between them. The CDR3 length is 14 residues. The CDR3 DNA reads TGTGCCAGCAGCGGCACAGCAACTAATGAAAAACTGTTTTTT. Amino acid sequence: CASSGTATNEKLFF.

V usage is TRBV28 and J usage is TRBJ1-2, with TRBD1 identical over 8 bases. The CDR3 covers 13 residues. The junction had 0 bases not matched to a gene; V was cut back by 2 bases and J by 4 bases. The germline CDR1 and CDR2 sequences are MDHEN and SYDVKM. CDR3 loop: CASSLTGGYGYTF. CDR3 nucleotide sequence: TGTGCCAGCAGTTTAACAGGGGGCTATGGCTACACCTTC.

The chain carries TRBV18 and TRBJ2-2; D unresolved. The germline V and J ends were trimmed by 4 bases and 0 bases, with 6 bases remaining between them. CDR1 and CDR2 (germline): KGHSH, LQKENI. The CDR3 loop spans 14 amino acids. The CDR3 loop is CASSLRSNTGELFF. The CDR3 DNA reads TGTGCCAGCTCACTAAGATCGAACACCGGGGAGCTGTTTTTT.

The rearrangement links TRBV27 to TRBJ1-6; 8 nucleotides align to TRBD1. Germline V gives CDR1 MNHEY, CDR2 SMNVEV (reference sequence). With V trimmed by 3 bases and J by 9 bases, 10 bases remained unmatched. This CDR3 region has 16 residues. This CDR3 is CASSFPLGTGLSPLHF. DNA of the CDR3: TGTGCCAGCAGTTTCCCCCTCGGGACAGGCCTTTCACCCCTCCACTTT.

The chain joins TRBV19 to TRBJ1-1; TRBD1 is a possible D gene (6 bases). Trimming shortened V by 6 bases and J by 1 base, and 12 bases separated the two germline ends. Germline V gene sequence: CDR1 LNHDA, CDR2 SQIVND (reference sequence). The CDR3 is made up of 14 amino acids. The CDR3 protein is CASREQQGNTEAFF. Written as DNA, the CDR3 is TGTGCCAGTAGAGAACAACAGGGGAACACTGAAGCTTTCTTT.

The chain has TRBV5-5 and TRBJ2-7; D remains unclear. The CDR3 sequence is 15 residues long. The germline V gene encodes CDR1 SGHKS and CDR2 YYEKEE (reference sequence). With 0 bases removed from V and 0 bases from J, the gap between germline ends came to 10 bases. Written as DNA, the CDR3 is TGTGCCAGCAGCTTGGGGGCAGGTACCTCCTACGAGCAGTACTTC. This encodes CASSLGAGTSYEQYF. Variable domain in full (rest from reference TRBV5-5 and TRBJ2-7): DAGVTQSPTHLIKTRGQQVTLRCSPISGHKSVSWYQQVLGQGPQFIFQYYEKEERGRGNFPDRFSARQFPNYSSELNVNALLLGDSALYLCASSLGAGTSYEQYFGPGTRLTVT.

The rearrangement joins TRBV30 to TRBJ1-2; weak D call: TRBD1 (5 bases). V was cut by 3 bases and J by 4 bases, with 9 bases left in between. CDR3 length: 12 residues. Germline lookup yields CDR1 GTSNPN and CDR2 SVGIG (reference sequence). The CDR3 nucleotides read TGTGCCTGGAGACTCCAGGGCTATGGCTACACCTTC. Translated: CAWRLQGYGYTF. Using reference TRBV30 and TRBJ1-2 for the parts outside the CDR3, the full variable domain is SQTIHQWPATLVQPVGSPLSLECTVEGTSNPNLYWYRQAAGRGLQLLFYSVGIGQISSEVPQNLSASRPQDRQFILSSKKLLLSDSGFYLCAWRLQGYGYTFGSGTRLTVV.

This chain uses TRBV14 with TRBJ1-5; possible D gene TRBD1, 5 bases. The CDR3 consists of 17 residues. The V and J ends lost 5 bases and 2 bases respectively, with 19 bases between them. In germline, CDR1 is SGHDN, CDR2 FVKESK. The CDR3 DNA is TGTGCCAGCAGCTTCCCTGGTCGGGGGGGTGGCAATCAGCCCCAGCATTTT. It translates to CASSFPGRGGGNQPQHF.

This chain uses TRBV5-5 with TRBJ1-4; 8 nucleotides line up with TRBD1. V lost 2 bases and J lost 8; bases outside the gene matches: 5. The CDR3 sequence is 14 residues long. Germline V gene data show CDR1 as SGHKS and CDR2 as YYEKEE (reference sequence). CDR3: CASSFGQGEEKLFF. CDR3 nucleotide sequence: TGTGCCAGCAGCTTCGGACAGGGAGAAGAAAAACTGTTTTTT.

The chain couples TRBV11-2 to TRBJ2-5; D not certain. V lost 6 bases and J 2 bases, leaving 4 bases between the germline ends. Germline CDR1 and CDR2: SGHAT and FQNNGV. The CDR3 length is 11 residues. As DNA, the CDR3 is TGTGCCAGCAGGTCACAAGAGACCCAGTACTTC. Translating it yields CASRSQETQYF.

This chain uses TRBV27 with TRBJ2-5, with D hard to call. CDR1 and CDR2 (germline): MNHEY, SMNVEV (reference sequence). The CDR3 consists of 13 residues. Trimming took off 5 bases at V and 0 bases at J, with 7 bases between the two ends. Here the CDR3 reads CASSPHYQETQYF. The CDR3 DNA follows: TGTGCCAGCAGTCCTCACTACCAAGAGACCCAGTACTTC.

The chain has TRBV11-3 and TRBJ2-2; a possible D gene is TRBD2 (6 bases). The CDR3 runs 17 residues. Trimming pared 5 bases from V and 4 bases from J, leaving 20 bases between. CDR1 SGHNT and CDR2 YENEEA come from the germline V gene. The CDR3: CASSHYPGGRGTGELFF. CDR3 coding DNA: TGTGCCAGCAGCCACTACCCCGGGGGACGGGGCACCGGGGAGCTGTTTTTT. The full variable domain, completed using reference TRBV11-3 and TRBJ2-2, is EAGVVQSPRYKIIEKKQPVAFWCNPISGHNTLYWYLQNLGQGPELLIRYENEEAVDDSQLPKDRFSAERLKGVDSTLKIQPAELGDSAVYLCASSHYPGGRGTGELFFGEGSRLTVL.

The chain has TRBV7-9 and TRBJ1-4; 8 nucleotides match TRBD1. The germline CDR1 and CDR2 sequences are SEHNR and FQNEAQ (reference sequence). The CDR3 has 15 residues. V was clipped by 5 bases and J by 2 bases; unmatched bases: 4. The CDR3 sequence is CASSPGQGTNEKLFF. The DNA of the CDR3 is TGTGCCAGCAGCCCCGGACAGGGTACTAATGAAAAACTGTTTTTT.

This clone was detected once. This sequence joins TRBV5-5 and TRBJ2-5, with 7 bases identical to TRBD1. Germline V gene sequence: CDR1 SGHKS, CDR2 YYEKEE (reference sequence). Trimming removed 0 bases from V and 4 bases from J; junction bases left unmatched: 9. There are 16 residues in the CDR3. The DNA of the CDR3 is TGTGCCAGCAGCTTGGACCCCCACAGGGGTGTAGAGACCCAGTACTTC. Its translation: CASSLDPHRGVETQYF.